This T cell receptor beta chain emerged from a study of blood T cell repertoires in COVID-19. Study-level background: Samples of COVID-19 (acute and convalescent) were obtained from the United States, Italy and Spain.

This clone was counted a few times. In the original processing: Estimation of nucleated cell counts relied on the amplification of reference gene primers. TCRdb's table, derived via immunoSEQ multiplex PCR, lists solely in-frame clones and lacks some. V, J and clone size are taken as reported in that table, and D and trimming were inferred from the DNA itself. The repertoire has about 230,000 clones, roughly 84% of them found once; the top ten carry around 0.96%. Trimming removed 0 bases at V and 5 bases at J, with 17 bases between. CDR1 SGDLS and CDR2 YYNGEE come from the germline V gene. The CDR3 runs to 16 residues.

The chain has TRBV9 and TRBJ1-2; D gene ambiguous. The TCR sequence derives from a man aged 35-49 years with acute or convalescent COVID-19. Sequenced sample: peripheral blood. CDR3 sequence reads: CASSVDHSFLGYGYTF. DNA of the CDR3: TGTGCCAGCAGCGTAGACCACAGTTTCCTTGGATATGGCTACACCTTC.